These 20 T cell receptor beta chains originate from one sample sequenced in a study of blood T cell repertoires in COVID-19. TCRdb's copy holds only in-frame clones and misses some; the assay was immunoSEQ multiplex PCR. Of roughly 500,000 clones listed, around nine tenths were seen once; the top ten hold about 2%. Source material: PBMCs or T cells enriched from blood (not recorded which). The origin of the receptors is a woman aged 40 to 50 who had recovered from COVID-19.

The V and J genes are TRBV7-9 and TRBJ2-3; D is unresolved. CDR3 length equals 9 residues. The germline CDR1 and CDR2 sequences are SEHNR and FQNEAQ (reference sequence). The V end lost 10 bases, the J end lost 3 bases, and 2 bases lay between the germline ends. DNA of the CDR3: TGTGCCACTACAGATACGCAGTATTTT. Residues: CATTDTQYF.

The table lists this clone with a count of one. The V and J genes are TRBV5-4 and TRBJ2-7, with a weak D call TRBD2 (6 bases). Germline lookup yields CDR1 SGHNT and CDR2 YYREEE (reference sequence). The CDR3 runs to 17 residues. Trimming stripped 0 bases from V and 0 bases from J, with 16 bases between. CDR3 region: CASSLDTVAANSYEQYF. CDR3 nucleotide sequence: TGTGCCAGCAGCTTGGATACCGTAGCGGCGAACTCCTACGAGCAGTACTTC.

The V and J genes are TRBV5-1 and TRBJ2-6; a weak D match, TRBD2 (5 bases). Per the germline V gene, CDR1 is SGHRS and CDR2 is YFSETQ. Trimming shortened V by 4 bases and J by 2 bases, and 10 bases separated the two germline ends. The CDR3 extends over 15 amino acids. CDR3 sequence reads: CASSHGLAGANVLTF. Written as DNA, the CDR3 is TGCGCCAGCAGCCACGGACTGGCTGGGGCCAACGTCCTGACTTTC. The full variable domain, in which reference TRBV5-1 and TRBJ2-6 provide the parts outside the CDR3, is KAGVTQTPRYLIKTRGQQVTLSCSPISGHRSVSWYQQTPGQGLQFLFEYFSETQRNKGNFPGRFSGRQFSNSRSEMNVSTLELGDSALYLCASSHGLAGANVLTFGAGSRLTVL.

This rearrangement joins TRBV4-3 to TRBJ1-3; weak D call: TRBD1 (5 bases). The CDR3 is 17 amino acids. In germline, CDR1 is LGHNA, CDR2 YSLEER. V lost 3 bases and J 2 bases, leaving 17 bases between the germline ends. The chain's CDR3 is CASSHLNLQGTGNTIYF. The CDR3 region has the DNA TGCGCCAGCAGCCACTTGAACCTTCAGGGTACTGGAAACACCATATATTTT.

This chain connects TRBV6-2 or TRBV6-3 to TRBJ1-2; 9 nucleotides agree with TRBD1. This CDR3 contains 16 residues. V was pared by 6 bases and J by 4 bases, with 12 bases of the junction left unmatched. CDR1 and CDR2 (germline): MNHEY, SVGEGT. The CDR3 spells CASSRDTGGQSYGYTF. The CDR3 DNA is TGTGCCAGCAGCCGCGATACAGGGGGCCAGAGCTATGGCTACACCTTC.

The genes are TRBV4-2 and TRBJ1-2; 11 bases fit TRBD1. The CDR3 length is 15 residues. CDR1 is LGHNA and CDR2 is YNFKEQ in the germline V gene. The ends lost 1 base at V and 8 bases at J; junction bases unmatched: 6. CDR3 DNA sequence: TGTGCCAGCAGCCAAGTGGACAGGGGGCTTTCGGGCTACACCTTC. Encoded protein: CASSQVDRGLSGYTF.

The V gene is TRBV5-4, the J gene TRBJ2-5; TRBD2 aligns across 7 bases. The CDR3 runs 14 residues. Trimming cost V 4 bases and J 5 bases; bases outside gene matches: 8. The germline V gene encodes CDR1 SGHNT and CDR2 YYREEE (reference sequence). The CDR3 nucleotides are TGTGCCAGCAGCCCCTCCGCGGGAGTGGAGACCCAGTACTTC. Protein: CASSPSAGVETQYF.

The chain carries TRBV7-2 and TRBJ1-6; possibly TRBD1 for D (5 bases). Trimming pared 5 bases from V and 1 base from J, leaving 15 bases between. The CDR3 contains 17 residues. Germline loops: CDR1 SGHTA, CDR2 FQGNSA. CDR3 sequence: CASSPEFGGSYNSPLHF. CDR3 sequence (DNA): TGTGCCAGCAGCCCTGAATTTGGGGGGTCCTATAATTCACCCCTCCACTTT.

This clone was seen just once. V gene TRBV6-5 combines with J gene TRBJ2-1, with TRBD1 matching over 9 bases. The V segment lost 2 bases and the J segment 10 bases; nucleotides outside the gene matches: 3. Germline values: CDR1 MNHEY, CDR2 SVGAGI. The CDR3 runs 13 residues. As DNA, the CDR3 is TGTGCCAGCAGTTACCGGGACAGGGAGGAGCAGTTCTTC. The encoded protein is CASSYRDREEQFF.

As DNA, the CDR3 is TGTGCCAGCTCACCATTGTCTCTACTTGCAACAGTGGCTGAGCAGTTCTTC. Residues: CASSPLSLLATVAEQFF. The genes are TRBV18 and TRBJ2-1; no definite D call. The germline CDR1 and CDR2 sequences are KGHSH and LQKENI. This CDR3 comprises 17 residues. The V end lost 2 bases, the J end lost 9 bases, and 23 bases lay between the germline ends.

The gene calls are TRBV25-1 and TRBJ1-4; 7 bases align to TRBD1. Looked up from germline, CDR1 is MGHDK and CDR2 is SYGVNS. The CDR3 is made up of 14 amino acids. Trimming took 4 bases from V and 3 from J; bases not matched to a gene: 2. The CDR3 sequence is CASSAGTANEKLFF. The DNA for the CDR3 is TGTGCCAGCAGTGCAGGGACAGCTAATGAAAAACTGTTTTTT. Full variable domain (outside the CDR3, taken from reference TRBV25-1 and TRBJ1-4): EADIYQTPRYLVIGTGKKITLECSQTMGHDKMYWYQQDPGMELHLIHYSYGVNSTEKGDLSSESTVSRIRTEHFPLTLESARPSHTSQYLCASSAGTANEKLFFGSGTQLSVL.

This clone was detected ten times or more. The chain links TRBV3-1 (or the pseudogene TRBV3-2) to TRBJ1-1; D unclear. CDR1 LGHDT and CDR2 YNNKEL come from the germline V gene (reference sequence). V was trimmed by 4 bases and J by 1 base, leaving 13 bases between them. The length of the CDR3 is 15 residues. The chain's CDR3 is CASSLRVRGNTEAFF. As DNA, the CDR3 is TGTGCCAGCAGCCTCCGTGTGCGGGGGAACACTGAAGCTTTCTTT.

CDR3 sequence (DNA): TGTGCCACCAGTGATTCTGAGGGGGACGGGGAGCTGTTTTTT. Its translation is CATSDSEGDGELFF. V is TRBV24-1 and J is TRBJ2-2, with D possibly matching TRBD1 (6 bases). From germline, CDR1 is KGHDR and CDR2 SFDVKD. Trimming removed 2 bases at V and 7 bases at J, with 10 bases between. This CDR3 is built from 14 residues.

The rearrangement links TRBV29-1 to TRBJ2-1, with TRBD2 matching over 13 bases. There are 12 residues in the CDR3. With V trimmed by 7 bases and J by 7 bases, 1 base remained unmatched. In germline, CDR1 is SQVTM, CDR2 ANQGSEA. CDR3 bases: TGCAGCGGGGGACTAGCGGGGAATGAGCAGTTCTTC. Amino acid sequence: CSGGLAGNEQFF.

The chain joins TRBV29-1 to TRBJ1-3, with a weak D call TRBD1 (6 bases). CDR3 length equals 11 residues. Germline V gene lookup returns CDR1 SQVTM and CDR2 ANQGSEA. The V end lost 7 bases, the J end lost 9 bases, and 13 bases lay between the germline ends. The CDR3, as DNA: TGCAGCGGTGGACAGTCAGGCACCATATATTTT. Amino acid sequence: CSGGQSGTIYF.

The J gene is TRBJ1-2, the V gene TRBV28, with TRBD1 matching over 9 bases. Germline V CDR1 and CDR2: MDHEN, SYDVKM. V lost 9 bases to trimming and J lost 2 bases; unmatched junction nucleotides: 13. The CDR3 is made up of 16 amino acids. This chain's CDR3 is CASTQGARPGNYGYTF. The CDR3 DNA reads TGTGCCAGTACACAGGGGGCAAGACCAGGGAACTATGGCTACACCTTC.

This clone was observed once. The chain is built from TRBV7-8 and TRBJ2-1; 11 bases agree with TRBD2. V shed 5 bases and J 5 bases; nucleotides not matched to a gene: 5. CDR1 is SGHVS, CDR2 FQNEAQ, per germline. This CDR3 has 15 residues. The DNA of the CDR3 is TGTGCCAGCAGCCCCAGACTAGCGGGAAACAATGAGCAGTTCTTC. Translated, it gives CASSPRLAGNNEQFF. Based on the CDR3 plus reference TRBV7-8 and TRBJ2-1, the full variable domain is GAGVSQSPRYKVAKRGQDVALRCDPISGHVSLFWYQQALGQGPEFLTYFQNEAQLDKSGLPSDRFFAERPEGSVSTLKIQRTQQEDSAVYLCASSPRLAGNNEQFFGPGTRLTVL.

V usage is TRBV27 and J usage is TRBJ1-2; TRBD1 matches 8 bases. Germline-derived CDR1 and CDR2 are MNHEY and SMNVEV (reference sequence). J lost 0 bases, V lost 3 bases, and 0 bases had no gene match. The CDR3 has 14 residues. CDR3 sequence: CASSLDRANYGYTF. The CDR3 DNA follows: TGTGCCAGCAGTTTGGACAGGGCTAACTATGGCTACACCTTC.

The V and J genes are TRBV6-1 and TRBJ1-6, with 9 bases aligning to TRBD1. The V and J ends lost 0 bases and 6 bases, in that order; junction bases with no gene match: 0. The V gene's germline CDR1 is MNHNS and CDR2 SASEGT. The CDR3 covers 15 residues. CDR3 DNA: TGTGCCAGCAGTGAAGCGGGACAGGGTAATTCACCCCTCCACTTT. Translated: CASSEAGQGNSPLHF.

This chain connects TRBV6-5 to TRBJ1-2; D perhaps matches TRBD1 (5 bases). Trimming removed 4 bases from V and 8 bases from J, with 14 bases in between. CDR3 length: 13 residues. CDR1 is MNHEY, CDR2 SVGAGI, per germline. The CDR3 DNA sequence: TGTGCCAGCAGTTTTCGGGACTCCTGGGGCTACACCTTC. Encoded protein: CASSFRDSWGYTF.